Presented here are 11 T cell receptor beta chains from one specimen sequenced in a study of control samples from healthy donors and cancer patients. TCRdb's table, derived via immunoSEQ multiplex PCR, lists solely in-frame clones and lacks some. The sample contains roughly 120,000 clones, more than 85% of which appear only once. Sequenced input: PBMCs. Receptor source: a man aged 45-65 years with head and neck cancer.

The chain is built from TRBV6-1 and TRBJ2-7; no clear D gene. Germline lookup yields CDR1 MNHNS and CDR2 SASEGT. The CDR3 consists of 14 residues. The V gene lost 2 bases and the J gene lost 2 bases, with 10 bases spanning the gap. The CDR3 region has the DNA TGTGCCAGCAGTGAAAGGCCTAGGGCCTACGAGCAGTACTTC. Protein product: CASSERPRAYEQYF.

This clone has just a few counts. As DNA, the CDR3 is TGTGCCAGTAGTATAGGTAGCGGGGGGACCAAAAACTACAATGAGCAGTTCTTC. Amino acid sequence: CASSIGSGGTKNYNEQFF. This chain joins TRBV19 and TRBJ2-1; 10 bases match TRBD2. Germline trimming cut 1 base from V and 3 bases from J; bases unmatched to any gene: 9. The CDR3 totals 18 residues. CDR1 and CDR2 from the germline V gene are LNHDA and SQIVND (reference sequence).

The rearrangement joins TRBV10-2 to TRBJ2-7; D is tentatively TRBD1 or TRBD2 (5 bases each). CDR1 WSHSY and CDR2 SAAADI come from the germline V gene. The CDR3 covers 14 residues. Trimming pared 0 bases from V and 12 bases from J, leaving 18 bases between. The CDR3 protein is CASSESGRAAGGYF. The CDR3 DNA reads TGCGCCAGCAGTGAGTCGGGCAGGGCCGCCGGAGGGTACTTC.

CDR3 region: CASSRDAAYEQYF. CDR3 DNA sequence: TGTGCCAGCAGCCGGGACGCGGCCTACGAGCAGTACTTC. The chain couples TRBV7-7 to TRBJ2-7; the D call may be TRBD1 or TRBD2 (5 bases each). V lost 5 bases and J lost 2, with 10 bases in between. In germline, CDR1 is SSHAT, CDR2 FNYEAQ (reference sequence). The CDR3 sequence is 13 residues long. Full variable domain (outside the CDR3, taken from reference TRBV7-7 and TRBJ2-7): GAGVSQSPRYKVTKRGQDVTLRCDPISSHATLYWYQQALGQGPEFLTYFNYEAQPDKSGLPSDRFSAERPEGSISTLTIQRTEQRDSAMYRCASSRDAAYEQYFGPGTRLTVT.

This clone was observed a few times. CDR3 sequence reads: CASSLLGSDTQYF. The DNA of the CDR3 is TGTGCCAGCAGCTTACTTGGGTCAGATACGCAGTATTTT. The rearrangement uses TRBV7-3 and TRBJ2-3; D call uncertain. The CDR3 is made up of 13 amino acids. Trimming left V 2 bases short and J 4 bases short, with 7 bases between. CDR1 is SGHTA, CDR2 FQGTGA, per germline.

The chain couples TRBV30 to TRBJ2-2, with 8 nucleotides matching TRBD2. The ends lost 4 bases at V and 6 bases at J; junction bases unmatched: 7. Germline V CDR1 and CDR2: GTSNPN, SVGIG (reference sequence). This CDR3 has 14 amino acids. As DNA, the CDR3 is TGTGCCTGGACTGGCGGGGGGCGCGCCGGGGAGCTGTTTTTT. This sequence encodes CAWTGGGRAGELFF.

The chain employs TRBV7-2 and TRBJ1-2, with 9 bases aligning to TRBD1. V gave up 5 bases and J gave up 4 bases; unmatched junction bases: 14. The CDR3 is 17 residues long. Germline CDR1 reads SGHTA; CDR2 reads FQGNSA. The CDR3 region has the DNA TGTGCCAGCAGCCCTTTCGGGGGGACAGGGAAGGGCTATGGCTACACCTTC. Translating gives CASSPFGGTGKGYGYTF.

The chain employs TRBV9 and TRBJ2-1; either TRBD1 or TRBD2 may fit D (5 bases each). The CDR3 is 17 amino acids. Per the germline V gene, CDR1 is SGDLS and CDR2 is YYNGEE. With 0 bases removed from V and 2 bases from J, the gap between germline ends came to 15 bases. The CDR3 DNA is TGTGCCAGCAGCGTAGGAGGGGCCTGGAGAGCCTACAATGAGCAGTTCTTC. It specifies CASSVGGAWRAYNEQFF.

V gene TRBV4-3 combines with J gene TRBJ2-7; D ambiguous. The CDR3 has 16 amino acids. V was cut by 0 bases and J by 4 bases, with 16 bases left in between. The germline gives CDR1 LGHNA, CDR2 YSLEER. CDR3 sequence (DNA): TGCGCCAGCAGCCAAGATTACCCAGGCGGCTCTTACGAGCAGTACTTC. This encodes CASSQDYPGGSYEQYF.

DNA for the CDR3: TGTGCCAGCAGTTACGTCAACCGGAAAAACTATGGCTACACCTTC. Translated: CASSYVNRKNYGYTF. V is TRBV6-6 and J is TRBJ1-2; D gene uncertain. Trimming stripped 2 bases from V and 2 bases from J, with 12 bases between. Germline CDR1 MNHNY, CDR2 SVGAGI (reference sequence). The CDR3 is 15 amino acids.

The gene calls are TRBV9 and TRBJ2-5; 8 nucleotides agree with TRBD1. Germline V gene data show CDR1 as SGDLS and CDR2 as YYNGEE. Unmatched junction bases numbered 10, after V lost 4 bases and J lost 2 bases. The length of the CDR3 is 16 residues. CDR3 region: CASSPWAGGRQETQYF. CDR3 in DNA: TGTGCCAGCAGCCCCTGGGCAGGGGGCCGTCAAGAGACCCAGTACTTC.